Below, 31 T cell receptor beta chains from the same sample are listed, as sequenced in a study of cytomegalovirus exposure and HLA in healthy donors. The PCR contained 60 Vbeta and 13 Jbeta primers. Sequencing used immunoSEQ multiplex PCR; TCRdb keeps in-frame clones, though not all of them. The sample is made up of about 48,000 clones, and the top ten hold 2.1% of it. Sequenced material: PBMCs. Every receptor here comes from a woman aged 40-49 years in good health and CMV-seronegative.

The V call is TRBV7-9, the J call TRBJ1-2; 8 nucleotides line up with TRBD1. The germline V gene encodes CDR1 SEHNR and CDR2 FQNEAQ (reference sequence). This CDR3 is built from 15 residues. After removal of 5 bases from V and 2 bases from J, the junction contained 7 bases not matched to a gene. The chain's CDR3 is CASSPRTGSNYGYTF. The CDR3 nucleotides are TGTGCCAGCAGCCCGCGGACAGGGTCCAACTATGGCTACACCTTC. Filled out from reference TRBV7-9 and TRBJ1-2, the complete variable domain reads DTGVSQNPRHKITKRGQNVTFRCDPISEHNRLYWYRQTLGQGPEFLTYFQNEAQLEKSRLLSDRFSAERPKGSFSTLEIQRTEQGDSAMYLCASSPRTGSNYGYTFGSGTRLTVV.

The CDR3 region is CASINVAYEQYF. CDR3 DNA sequence: TGTGCCAGCATCAACGTAGCCTACGAGCAGTACTTC. The V call is TRBV6-1, the J call TRBJ2-7; no clear D. Germline CDR1 reads MNHNS; CDR2 reads SASEGT. This CDR3 is built from 12 residues. V dropped 7 bases and J dropped 2 bases, with 9 bases sitting between them.

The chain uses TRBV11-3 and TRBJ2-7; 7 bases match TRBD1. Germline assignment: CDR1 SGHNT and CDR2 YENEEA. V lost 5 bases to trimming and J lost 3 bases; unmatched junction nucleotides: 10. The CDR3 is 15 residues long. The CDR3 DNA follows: TGTGCCAGCAGCGACCCCGGGACAGCCGTCTACGAGCAGTACTTC. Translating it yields CASSDPGTAVYEQYF.

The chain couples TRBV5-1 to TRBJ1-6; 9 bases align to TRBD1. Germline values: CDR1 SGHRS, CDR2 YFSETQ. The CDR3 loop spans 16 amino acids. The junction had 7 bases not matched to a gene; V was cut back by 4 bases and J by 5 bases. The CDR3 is CASSREGQGNNSPLHF. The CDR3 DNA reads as TGCGCCAGCAGCAGAGAGGGACAGGGAAATAATTCACCCCTCCACTTT.

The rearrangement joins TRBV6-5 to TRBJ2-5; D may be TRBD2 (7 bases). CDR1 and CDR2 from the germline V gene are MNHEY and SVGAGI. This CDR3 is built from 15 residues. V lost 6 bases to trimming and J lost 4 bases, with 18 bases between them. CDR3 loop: CASSIQGGSGETQYF. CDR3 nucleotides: TGTGCCAGCAGCATACAGGGAGGGTCCGGAGAGACCCAGTACTTC.

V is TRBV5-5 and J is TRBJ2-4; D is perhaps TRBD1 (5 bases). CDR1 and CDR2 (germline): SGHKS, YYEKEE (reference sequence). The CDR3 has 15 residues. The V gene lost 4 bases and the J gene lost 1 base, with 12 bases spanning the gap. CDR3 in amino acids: CASSRQIPAKNIQYF. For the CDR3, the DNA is TGTGCCAGCAGCCGACAGATACCGGCCAAAAACATTCAGTACTTC.

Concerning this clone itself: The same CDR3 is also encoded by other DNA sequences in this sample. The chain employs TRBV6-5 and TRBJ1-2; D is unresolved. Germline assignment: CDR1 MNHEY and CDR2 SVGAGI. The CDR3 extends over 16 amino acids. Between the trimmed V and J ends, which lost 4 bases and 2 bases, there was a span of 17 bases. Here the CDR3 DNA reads TGTGCCAGCAGTTCGGTCTCTTTAACCCCCAACTATGGCTACACCTTC. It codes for CASSSVSLTPNYGYTF.

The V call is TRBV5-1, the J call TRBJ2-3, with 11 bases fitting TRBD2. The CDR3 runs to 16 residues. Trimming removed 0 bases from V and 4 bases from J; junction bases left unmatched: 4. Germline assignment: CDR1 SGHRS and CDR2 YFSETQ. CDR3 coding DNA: TGCGCCAGCAGCTTGGCCCTAGCGGGAGGATCAGATACGCAGTATTTT. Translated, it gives CASSLALAGGSDTQYF.

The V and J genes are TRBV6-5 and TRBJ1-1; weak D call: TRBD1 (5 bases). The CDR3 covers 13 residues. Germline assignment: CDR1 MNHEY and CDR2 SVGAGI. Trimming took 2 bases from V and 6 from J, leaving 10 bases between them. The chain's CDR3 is CASSYGPGAEAFF. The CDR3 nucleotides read TGTGCCAGCAGTTACGGGCCGGGGGCTGAAGCTTTCTTT.

The CDR3 loop is CASSPRLAGGGDNEQFF. The CDR3 DNA is TGTGCCAGCAGCCCCCGACTAGCGGGGGGAGGTGACAATGAGCAGTTCTTC. The J gene is TRBJ2-1, the V gene TRBV7-2, with 13 bases that match TRBD2. The germline V gene encodes CDR1 SGHTA and CDR2 FQGNSA. J was trimmed by 5 bases and V by 5 bases; bases with no gene match: 9. The CDR3 loop spans 17 amino acids.

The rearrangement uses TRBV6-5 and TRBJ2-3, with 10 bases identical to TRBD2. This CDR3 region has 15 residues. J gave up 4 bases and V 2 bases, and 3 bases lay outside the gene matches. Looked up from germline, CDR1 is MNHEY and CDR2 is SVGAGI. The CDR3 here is CASSYQRGGPDTQYF. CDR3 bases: TGTGCCAGCAGTTACCAGCGGGGGGGCCCAGATACGCAGTATTTT.

The CDR3 DNA reads as TGCGCCAGCAGCTCTAATCGACAGGGAAAAGATACGCAGTATTTT. Translation gives CASSSNRQGKDTQYF. This chain connects TRBV5-1 to TRBJ2-3; 7 bases match TRBD1. Germline loops: CDR1 SGHRS, CDR2 YFSETQ. The V gene end was trimmed by 3 bases and the J gene end by 5 bases; junction bases not matched to a gene: 9. The length of the CDR3 is 15 residues. Full variable domain (missing parts from reference TRBV5-1 and TRBJ2-3): KAGVTQTPRYLIKTRGQQVTLSCSPISGHRSVSWYQQTPGQGLQFLFEYFSETQRNKGNFPGRFSGRQFSNSRSEMNVSTLELGDSALYLCASSSNRQGKDTQYFGPGTRLTVL.

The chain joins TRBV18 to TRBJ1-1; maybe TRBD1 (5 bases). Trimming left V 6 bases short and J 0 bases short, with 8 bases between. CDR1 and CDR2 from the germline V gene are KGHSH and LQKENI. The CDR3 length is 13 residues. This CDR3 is CASSSTVNTEAFF. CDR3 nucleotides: TGTGCCAGCTCGTCGACAGTGAACACTGAAGCTTTCTTT.

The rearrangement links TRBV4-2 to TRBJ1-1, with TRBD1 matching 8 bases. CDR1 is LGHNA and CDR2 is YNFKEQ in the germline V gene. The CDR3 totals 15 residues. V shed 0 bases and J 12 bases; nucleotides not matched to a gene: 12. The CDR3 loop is CASSQEGVNRGSPFF. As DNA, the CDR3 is TGTGCCAGCAGCCAAGAAGGAGTCAACAGGGGGTCGCCTTTCTTT.

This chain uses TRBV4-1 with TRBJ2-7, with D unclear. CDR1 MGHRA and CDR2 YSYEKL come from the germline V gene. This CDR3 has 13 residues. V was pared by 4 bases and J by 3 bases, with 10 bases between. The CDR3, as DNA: TGCGCCAGCAGCCTCACAGAGATCTACGAGCAGTACTTC. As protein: CASSLTEIYEQYF.

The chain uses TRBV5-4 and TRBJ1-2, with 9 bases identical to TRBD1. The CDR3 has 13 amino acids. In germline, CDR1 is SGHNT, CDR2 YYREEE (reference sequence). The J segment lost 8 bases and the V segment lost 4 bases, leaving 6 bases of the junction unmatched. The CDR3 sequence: CASSITGGWGYTF. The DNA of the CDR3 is TGTGCCAGCAGCATCACAGGGGGCTGGGGCTACACCTTC.

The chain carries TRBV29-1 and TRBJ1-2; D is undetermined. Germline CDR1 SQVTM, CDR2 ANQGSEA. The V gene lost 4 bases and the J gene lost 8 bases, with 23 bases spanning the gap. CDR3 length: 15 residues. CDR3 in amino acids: CSVGINNMAGMGYTF. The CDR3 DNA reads TGCAGCGTTGGGATTAATAACATGGCGGGGATGGGCTACACCTTC.

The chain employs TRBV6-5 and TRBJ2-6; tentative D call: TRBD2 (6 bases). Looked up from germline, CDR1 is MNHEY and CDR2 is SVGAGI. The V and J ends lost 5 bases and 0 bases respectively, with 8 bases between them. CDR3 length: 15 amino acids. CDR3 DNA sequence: TGTGCCAGCAGTGCGGGGTCCTCTGGGGCCAACGTCCTGACTTTC. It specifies CASSAGSSGANVLTF.

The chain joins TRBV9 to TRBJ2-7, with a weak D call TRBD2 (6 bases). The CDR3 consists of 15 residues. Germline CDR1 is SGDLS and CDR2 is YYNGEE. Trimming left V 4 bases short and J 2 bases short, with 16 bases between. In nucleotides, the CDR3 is TGTGCCAGCAGCCCCCGGGCGGGGACCGCCTACGAGCAGTACTTC. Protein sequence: CASSPRAGTAYEQYF. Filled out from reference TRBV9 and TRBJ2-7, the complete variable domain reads DSGVTQTPKHLITATGQRVTLRCSPRSGDLSVYWYQQSLDQGLQFLIQYYNGEERAKGNILERFSAQQFPDLHSELNLSSLELGDSALYFCASSPRAGTAYEQYFGPGTRLTVT.

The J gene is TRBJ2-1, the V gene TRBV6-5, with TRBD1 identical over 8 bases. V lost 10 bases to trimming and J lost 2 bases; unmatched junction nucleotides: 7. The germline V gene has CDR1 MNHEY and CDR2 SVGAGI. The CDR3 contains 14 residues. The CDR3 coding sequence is TGTGCCACCCCGGACAGGGACACCTACAATGAGCAGTTCTTC. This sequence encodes CATPDRDTYNEQFF.

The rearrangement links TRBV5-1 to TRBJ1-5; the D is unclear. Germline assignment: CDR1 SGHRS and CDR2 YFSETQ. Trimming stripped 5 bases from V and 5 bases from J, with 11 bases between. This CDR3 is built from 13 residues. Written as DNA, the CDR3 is TGCGCCAGCAGGGAATCTGGAGATCAGCCCCAGCATTTT. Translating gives CASRESGDQPQHF. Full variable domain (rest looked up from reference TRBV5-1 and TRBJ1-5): KAGVTQTPRYLIKTRGQQVTLSCSPISGHRSVSWYQQTPGQGLQFLFEYFSETQRNKGNFPGRFSGRQFSNSRSEMNVSTLELGDSALYLCASRESGDQPQHFGDGTRLSIL.

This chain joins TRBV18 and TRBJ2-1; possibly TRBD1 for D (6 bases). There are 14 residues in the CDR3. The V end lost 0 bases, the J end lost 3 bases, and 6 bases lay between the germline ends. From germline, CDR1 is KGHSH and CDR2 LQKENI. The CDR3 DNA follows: TGTGCCAGCTCACCACCACAGGGCTACAATGAGCAGTTCTTC. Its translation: CASSPPQGYNEQFF.

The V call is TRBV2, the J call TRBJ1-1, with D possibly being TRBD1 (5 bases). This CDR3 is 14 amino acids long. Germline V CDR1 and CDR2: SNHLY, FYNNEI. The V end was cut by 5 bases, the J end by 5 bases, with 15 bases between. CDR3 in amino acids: CASSIERGRTEAFF. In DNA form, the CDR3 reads TGTGCCAGCAGTATAGAAAGGGGAAGGACTGAAGCTTTCTTT.

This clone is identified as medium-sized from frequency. CDR3 region: CASSQTSGTYNEQFF. The CDR3 nucleotides are TGTGCCAGCAGTCAGACTAGCGGGACTTACAATGAGCAGTTCTTC. The chain employs TRBV6-6 and TRBJ2-1; 11 bases map to TRBD2. Germline lookup yields CDR1 MNHNY and CDR2 SVGAGI (reference sequence). The CDR3 sequence is 15 residues long. Trimming cost V 5 bases and J 4 bases; bases outside gene matches: 4.

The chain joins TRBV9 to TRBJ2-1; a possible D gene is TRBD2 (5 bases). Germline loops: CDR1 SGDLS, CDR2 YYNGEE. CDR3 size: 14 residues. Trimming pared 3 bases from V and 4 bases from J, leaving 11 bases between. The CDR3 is CASSASGMYNEQFF. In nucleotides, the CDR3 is TGTGCCAGCAGCGCCTCCGGGATGTACAATGAGCAGTTCTTC. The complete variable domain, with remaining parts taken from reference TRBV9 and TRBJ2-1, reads DSGVTQTPKHLITATGQRVTLRCSPRSGDLSVYWYQQSLDQGLQFLIQYYNGEERAKGNILERFSAQQFPDLHSELNLSSLELGDSALYFCASSASGMYNEQFFGPGTRLTVL.

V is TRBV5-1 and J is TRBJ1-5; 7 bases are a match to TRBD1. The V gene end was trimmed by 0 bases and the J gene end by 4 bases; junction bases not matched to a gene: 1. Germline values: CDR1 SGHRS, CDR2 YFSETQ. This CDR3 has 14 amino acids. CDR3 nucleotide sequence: TGCGCCAGCAGCTTGGCGGGACAGAATCAGCCCCAGCATTTT. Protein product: CASSLAGQNQPQHF.

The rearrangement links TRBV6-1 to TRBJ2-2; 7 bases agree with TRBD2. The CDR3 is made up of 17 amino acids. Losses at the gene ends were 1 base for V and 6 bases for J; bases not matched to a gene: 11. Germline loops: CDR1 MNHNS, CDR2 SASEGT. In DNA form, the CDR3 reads TGTGCCAGCAGTGAAGGACTAGGGGAGGGTAACGCCGGGGAGCTGTTTTTT. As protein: CASSEGLGEGNAGELFF.

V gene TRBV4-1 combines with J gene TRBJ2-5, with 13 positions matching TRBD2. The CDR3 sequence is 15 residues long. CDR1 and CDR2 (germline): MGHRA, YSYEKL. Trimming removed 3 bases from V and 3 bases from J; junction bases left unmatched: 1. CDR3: CASSHGLAGEETQYF. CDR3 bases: TGCGCCAGCAGCCATGGACTAGCGGGAGAAGAGACCCAGTACTTC.

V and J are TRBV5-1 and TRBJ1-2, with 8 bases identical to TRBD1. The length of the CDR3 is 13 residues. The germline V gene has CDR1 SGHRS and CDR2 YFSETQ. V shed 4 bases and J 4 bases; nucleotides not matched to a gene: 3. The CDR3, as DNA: TGCGCCAGCAGCCCGGACAGGGTCTATGGCTACACCTTC. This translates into CASSPDRVYGYTF.

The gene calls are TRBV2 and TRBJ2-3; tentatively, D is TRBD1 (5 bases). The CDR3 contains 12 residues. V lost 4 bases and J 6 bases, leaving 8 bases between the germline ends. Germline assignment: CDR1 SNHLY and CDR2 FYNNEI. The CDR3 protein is CASSVWGDTQYF. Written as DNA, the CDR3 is TGTGCCAGCAGTGTATGGGGCGATACGCAGTATTTT.

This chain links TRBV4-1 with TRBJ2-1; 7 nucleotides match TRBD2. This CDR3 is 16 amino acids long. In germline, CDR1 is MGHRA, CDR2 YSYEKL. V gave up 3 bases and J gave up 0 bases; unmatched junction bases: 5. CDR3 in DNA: TGCGCCAGCAGCCAGGGAGCGGGACGCTCCTACAATGAGCAGTTCTTC. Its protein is CASSQGAGRSYNEQFF.